This is a list of T cell receptor beta chains from one sample in a study of blood T cell dynamics during melanoma immunotherapy. Profiled with immunoSEQ multiplex PCR; TCRdb holds only in-frame clones, not every one. The sample has 9,900 or so clones, approximately 91% seen once; the top ten hold approximately 7.4%. Sequenced here: blood, sampled from a patient treated with checkpoint blockade. Source of these receptors: a human donor with melanoma. Each CDR3 is given without its conserved first and last residue. Fields, in order: clone size, V gene, J gene, CDR3 protein. A row's size may be missing; if present it is once, few, many or a size class.

-	TRBV28	TRBJ2-7	ASSPGGPGSSYEQY
-	TRBV6-1	TRBJ2-7	ASSPWGGYDEQY
-	TRBV4-2	TRBJ1-4	ASSQAWTGGQEKLF
once	TRBV4-1	TRBJ2-4	ASSQVPRDRVFAAKNIQY
once	TRBV11-1	TRBJ2-5	ASSYRVASRQETQY
-	TRBV27	TRBJ2-5	ASSRPDRGLSETQY
-	TRBV7-3	TRBJ2-7	ASSLEGSGRFEQY
-	TRBV28	TRBJ2-7	ASSLSQGQGDEQY
-	TRBV7-9	TRBJ2-5	AGAPTGGVETQY
once	TRBV7-2	TRBJ1-1	ASSFGGGTNTEAF
-	TRBV28	TRBJ2-7	ASSDIRGRGSYEQY
-	TRBV27	TRBJ2-1	ASRSGLANYNEQF
-	TRBV5-1	TRBJ2-2	ASSYQSGTAASGELF
-	TRBV6-1	TRBJ2-1	ASSQAQAGGYNEQF
few	TRBV10-3	TRBJ1-1	AISGGEGKEAF
-	TRBV18	TRBJ2-1	ASSPSSGRVYNEQF
-	TRBV14	TRBJ1-1	ASSQPVFGLRTEAF
-	TRBV7-2	TRBJ2-3	ASSLDELAGSTDTQY
-	TRBV28	TRBJ1-2	ASSPRGGVRGYT
-	TRBV15	TRBJ2-7	ATSRDVVSEQY
-	TRBV13	TRBJ1-1	ASSSGGENTEAF
-	TRBV27	TRBJ1-3	ASSLGAYSGNTIY
-	TRBV7-9	TRBJ2-7	ASSLGGQGSEQY
-	TRBV5-4	TRBJ2-5	ASSWASLQETQY
-	TRBV6-6	TRBJ2-1	ASSNLANEQF
-	TRBV18	TRBJ1-1	ASSLLEGFRNEAF
-	TRBV21-1	TRBJ1-1	ASRPPKLWQPQTMNTEAF
-	TRBV5-4	TRBJ1-4	ASSLGTRGAKLF
-	TRBV7-2	TRBJ2-5	ASSLGAGSVETQY
once	TRBV4-3	TRBJ1-1	ASSQAIRNTEAF
-	TRBV7-9	TRBJ2-1	ASSLEGQITGLAYNEQF
-	TRBV7-9	TRBJ2-5	ASSPRVDGETQY
-	TRBV5-6	TRBJ1-5	ASSRGTGLANQPQH
-	TRBV9	TRBJ2-5	ASSVGTSGRVRQETQY
-	TRBV10-3	TRBJ1-3	AIRPGQGALSSGNTIY
-	TRBV18	TRBJ1-4	ASSPRRQGAVNNEKLF
once	TRBV11-2	TRBJ2-1	ASSLSPPGTSGMNEQF
-	TRBV18	TRBJ2-5	ASSGPQETQY
-	TRBV11-1	TRBJ2-5	ASSPGTSGRETQY
-	TRBV4-3	TRBJ2-2	ASSQGQGGGTGELF
-	TRBV4-2	TRBJ2-1	ASSQGGPRDRYSNEQF
-	TRBV9	TRBJ2-1	ASSEGQAASNEQF
-	TRBV19	TRBJ1-1	ASSNRGGTEAF
-	TRBV28	-	ASSPTVGGPYEQY
-	TRBV4-3	TRBJ1-2	ASSQLDSRLGYT
-	TRBV12-1	TRBJ2-3	ATRCVGTDTQY